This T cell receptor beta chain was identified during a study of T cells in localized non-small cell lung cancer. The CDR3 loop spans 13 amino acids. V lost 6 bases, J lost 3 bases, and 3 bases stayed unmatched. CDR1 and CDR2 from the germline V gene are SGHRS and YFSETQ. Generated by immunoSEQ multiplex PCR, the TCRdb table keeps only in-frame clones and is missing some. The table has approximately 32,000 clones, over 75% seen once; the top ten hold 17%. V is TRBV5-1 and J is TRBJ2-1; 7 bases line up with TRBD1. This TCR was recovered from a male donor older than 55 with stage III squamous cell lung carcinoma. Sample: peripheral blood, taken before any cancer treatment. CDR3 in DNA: TGCGCCAGCACTCGGGACAGCTACAATGAGCAGTTCTTC. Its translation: CASTRDSYNEQFF.